These T cell receptor beta chains were read from a single sample in a study of T cells expressing NK-cell markers. TCRdb reanalyzed the 5' RACE reads and collapses them to one entry per CDR3 protein, without DNA. The sample table includes some 500,000 distinct CDR3 sequences. Sequencing was performed on blood T cells: a sorted CD56 or NKG2C T cell subset, CD4+ or CD8+ T cells, or bulk PBMC T cells (not recorded which). The receptors stem from a woman in her fifties or sixties in good health. Both conserved end residues are part of each CDR3.

J gene: TRBJ2-2; CDR3 length: 16; V gene: TRBV5-1; CDR3 protein: CASSLHVGANTGELFF
J gene: TRBJ2-5; CDR3 length: 15; V gene: TRBV10-3; CDR3 protein: CAIRQGGQSGETQYF
J gene: TRBJ2-7; CDR3 length: 20; V gene: TRBV5-5; CDR3 protein: CASSRFEGLAGGLLTYEQYF
J gene: TRBJ2-3; CDR3 length: 16; V gene: TRBV27; CDR3 protein: CASSTGFPASTDTQYF
J gene: TRBJ2-3; CDR3 length: 17; V gene: TRBV20-1; CDR3 protein: CSAPGLAGVFGTDTQYF
J gene: TRBJ2-1; CDR3 length: 17; V gene: TRBV12-3/TRBV12-4; CDR3 protein: CASSSGLGLRAYNEQFF
J gene: TRBJ1-2; CDR3 length: 15; V gene: TRBV5-1; CDR3 protein: CASSLGGNSDYGYTF
J gene: TRBJ2-4; CDR3 length: 14; V gene: TRBV20-1; CDR3 protein: CSAQRGGPKNIQYF
J gene: TRBJ2-1; CDR3 length: 14; V gene: TRBV5-1; CDR3 protein: CASSLVVGGNEQFF
J gene: TRBJ2-2; CDR3 length: 15; V gene: TRBV6-5; CDR3 protein: CASRHRGGDTGELFF
J gene: TRBJ1-4; CDR3 length: 14; V gene: TRBV5-5; CDR3 protein: CASSFGPANEKLFF